This T cell receptor (beta chain) was documented in a study of T cell changes during pregnancy in multiple sclerosis. This CDR3 contains 16 residues. The V gene's germline CDR1 is SGDLS and CDR2 YYNGEE. Trimming cost V 2 bases and J 0 bases, with 13 bases left between them. The repertoire was sequenced with immunoSEQ multiplex PCR; TCRdb's copy has only in-frame clones and lacks some. Counted here are around 37,000 clones, roughly 91% occurring once; the ten biggest clones make up roughly 6.1%. The sequence came from a female donor with multiple sclerosis, enrolled in a pregnancy study. The rearrangement links TRBV9 to TRBJ2-3, with D possibly being TRBD2 (6 bases). The sample here was CD8+ T cells from peripheral blood mononuclear cells, taken in the second trimester of pregnancy. CDR3 protein: CASSVTGGTSTDTQYF. The CDR3, as DNA: TGTGCCAGCAGCGTGACCGGCGGGACCAGCACAGATACGCAGTATTTT.